This T cell receptor beta chain was retrieved from a study of shared clonotypes between healthy human individuals. Findings and limits, study-wide: Among a few donors, around 5% of naive CD4 clonotypes were found in common.

The CDR3 has 17 amino acids. Germline V gene lookup returns CDR1 MNHEY and CDR2 SMNVEV (reference sequence). Losses at the gene ends were 5 bases for V and 3 bases for J; bases not matched to a gene: 11. Points on this clone: Its antigen is undetermined.

TCRdb's copy holds only in-frame clones and misses some; the assay was immunoSEQ multiplex PCR. The data show 800,000 to 1,200,000 clones, approximately 80% seen once. The TCR sequence derives from a man younger than 35 in good health. Some clones in this sample may be carry-over from other donors' samples. The sequenced material came from memory CD4+ T cells from PBMCs. Subset described: CD45RA-negative fraction. V is TRBV27 and J is TRBJ2-4; 9 nucleotides match TRBD1. CDR3 nucleotides: TGTGCCAGCAGTCCCCGGGACAGGGAGGTCGTCAAAAACATTCAGTACTTC. It yields the protein CASSPRDREVVKNIQYF.